A single sample gave rise to the 11 T cell receptor beta chains below, sequenced in a study of T cell responses to AZD1222 COVID-19 vaccine. TCRdb keeps only in-frame clones here, not all; method: immunoSEQ multiplex PCR. This table holds roughly 180,000 clones, roughly 90% found once. Sequencing used peripheral blood, obtained 28 days after the second AZD1222 dose. The source is an adult who received the AZD1222 COVID-19 vaccine.

The chain employs TRBV9 and TRBJ2-2; D is perhaps TRBD1 (5 bases). The length of the CDR3 is 13 residues. CDR1 and CDR2 (germline): SGDLS, YYNGEE. Trimming left V 5 bases short and J 3 bases short, with 8 bases between. CDR3 in DNA: TGTGCCAGCAGGACAGATTACACCGGGGAGCTGTTTTTT. It translates to CASRTDYTGELFF. Based on the CDR3 plus reference TRBV9 and TRBJ2-2, the full variable domain is DSGVTQTPKHLITATGQRVTLRCSPRSGDLSVYWYQQSLDQGLQFLIQYYNGEERAKGNILERFSAQQFPDLHSELNLSSLELGDSALYFCASRTDYTGELFFGEGSRLTVL.

The chain carries TRBV9 and TRBJ1-3; 8 bases are a match to TRBD1. The V and J ends lost 4 bases and 4 bases, in that order; junction bases with no gene match: 7. This CDR3 region has 15 residues. CDR1 and CDR2 (germline): SGDLS, YYNGEE. The DNA of the CDR3 is TGTGCCAGCAGCACCAGACAGGGGAGGGGAAACACCATATATTTT. It translates to CASSTRQGRGNTIYF. Full variable domain (outside the CDR3, taken from reference TRBV9 and TRBJ1-3): DSGVTQTPKHLITATGQRVTLRCSPRSGDLSVYWYQQSLDQGLQFLIQYYNGEERAKGNILERFSAQQFPDLHSELNLSSLELGDSALYFCASSTRQGRGNTIYFGEGSWLTVV.

Here the CDR3 reads CASSEPQGYEQYF. CDR3 bases: TGTGCCAGCAGTGAACCACAGGGGTACGAGCAGTACTTC. The genes are TRBV25-1 and TRBJ2-7; TRBD1 agrees at 7 bases. Trimming cost V 2 bases and J 4 bases; bases outside gene matches: 2. Germline CDR1 reads MGHDK; CDR2 reads SYGVNS. CDR3 length: 13 amino acids.

The V call is TRBV5-1, the J call TRBJ2-7; D ambiguous. Per germline, CDR1 SGHRS and CDR2 YFSETQ. The CDR3 is 14 residues long. Trimming took 4 bases from V and 4 from J, leaving 15 bases between them. The chain's CDR3 is CASSPRSDGYEQYF. Here the CDR3 DNA reads TGCGCCAGCAGCCCGCGGTCCGATGGGTACGAGCAGTACTTC.

The chain joins TRBV25-1 to TRBJ1-1; D is undetermined. V shed 1 base and J shed 1 base, with 4 bases lying between them. Per germline, CDR1 MGHDK and CDR2 SYGVNS. The CDR3 has 13 amino acids. The CDR3 DNA reads as TGTGCCAGCAGTGAATCAGCGAACACTGAAGCTTTCTTT. Its protein product is CASSESANTEAFF. Drawing the rest from reference TRBV25-1 and TRBJ1-1, the complete variable domain is EADIYQTPRYLVIGTGKKITLECSQTMGHDKMYWYQQDPGMELHLIHYSYGVNSTEKGDLSSESTVSRIRTEHFPLTLESARPSHTSQYLCASSESANTEAFFGQGTRLTVV.

Details on this clone: This specimen includes other DNA sequences encoding the same CDR3. The rearrangement uses TRBV18 and TRBJ2-3; 15 bases line up with TRBD2. Unmatched junction bases numbered 0, after V lost 2 bases and J lost 3 bases. This CDR3 spans 16 amino acids. Germline values: CDR1 KGHSH, CDR2 LQKENI. In nucleotides, the CDR3 is TGTGCCAGCTCACCAGGACTAGCGGGAGGGACAGATACGCAGTATTTT. The encoded protein is CASSPGLAGGTDTQYF. Combining the CDR3 with reference TRBV18 and TRBJ2-3 gives the whole variable domain NAGVMQNPRHLVRRRGQEARLRCSPMKGHSHVYWYRQLPEEGLKFMVYLQKENIIDESGMPKERFSAEFPKEGPSILRIQQVVRGDSAAYFCASSPGLAGGTDTQYFGPGTRLTVL.

V usage is TRBV6-5 and J usage is TRBJ2-2, with a possible D match to TRBD2 (5 bases). Germline CDR1 is MNHEY and CDR2 is SVGAGI. The CDR3 length is 14 residues. V was clipped by 8 bases and J by 1 base, with 11 bases between them. As DNA, the CDR3 is TGTGCCAGCCAACGAGGGCGGAACACCGGGGAGCTGTTTTTT. It is translated as CASQRGRNTGELFF.

The CDR3 DNA follows: TGTGCCAGCAGCCGGGGCCACACTGAAGCTTTCTTT. This sequence encodes CASSRGHTEAFF. This chain joins TRBV6-2 or TRBV6-3 and TRBJ1-1; weak D call: TRBD1 (5 bases). Germline CDR1 MNHEY, CDR2 SVGEGT. Trimming removed 6 bases at V and 3 bases at J, with 8 bases between. The CDR3 has 12 amino acids.

The chain recombines TRBV11-2 with TRBJ2-1; D might be TRBD1 (6 bases). Trimming cost V 5 bases and J 4 bases, with 9 bases left between them. Germline V gives CDR1 SGHAT, CDR2 FQNNGV. The length of the CDR3 is 13 residues. The CDR3: CASSQDRYNEQFF. In DNA, the CDR3 is TGTGCCAGCAGCCAAGACAGGTACAATGAGCAGTTCTTC. The entire variable domain, with the rest obtained from reference TRBV11-2 and TRBJ2-1, is as follows: EAGVAQSPRYKIIEKRQSVAFWCNPISGHATLYWYQQILGQGPKLLIQFQNNGVVDDSQLPKDRFSAERLKGVDSTLKIQPAKLEDSAVYLCASSQDRYNEQFFGPGTRLTVL.

This rearrangement joins TRBV27 to TRBJ1-5; D gene ambiguous. Germline V gives CDR1 MNHEY, CDR2 SMNVEV (reference sequence). The CDR3 totals 14 residues. Trimming removed 2 bases from V and 4 bases from J, with 9 bases in between. The CDR3 nucleotides read TGTGCCAGCAGTTTAGCCCCTTTTAATCAGCCCCAGCATTTT. Translation gives CASSLAPFNQPQHF.

The CDR3 DNA is TGCGCCAGCAGCTCAACACAGGGGACCAGCACACCCCTCCACTTT. Protein product: CASSSTQGTSTPLHF. The gene calls are TRBV5-1 and TRBJ1-6, with TRBD1 matching 7 bases. The CDR3 sequence is 15 residues long. With V trimmed by 3 bases and J by 11 bases, 11 bases remained unmatched. Germline CDR1 reads SGHRS; CDR2 reads YFSETQ. The variable domain in full, completed from reference TRBV5-1 and TRBJ1-6, reads KAGVTQTPRYLIKTRGQQVTLSCSPISGHRSVSWYQQTPGQGLQFLFEYFSETQRNKGNFPGRFSGRQFSNSRSEMNVSTLELGDSALYLCASSSTQGTSTPLHFGNGTRLTVT.